The 19 T cell receptor beta chains below all came from one sample that was sequenced in a study of blood T cells in healthy people across ages. Sample-barcoded 5' priming and a J-beta primer mix drove a second PCR of about 6 to 11 cycles. TCRdb re-called the 5' RACE reads with MiXCR, one entry per CDR3 protein. The data show about 650,000 distinct CDR3 sequences, approximately 30% seen once. Sequencing was done on a sample of blood. The receptors originated from a woman aged 80 or over in good health.

This clonotype has just one count. A much larger clone differs by one base, so this may be a read error. The J gene is TRBJ2-1, the V gene TRBV7-3; D unclear. Germline CDR1 reads SGHTA; CDR2 reads FQGTGA. The CDR3 is made up of 13 amino acids. CDR3 DNA sequence: TGTGCCGGCAGCCCGAAGGGCAACACAAAGCAGTTCTTC. Protein product: CAGSPKGNTKQFF. Complete variable domain (other parts from reference TRBV7-3 and TRBJ2-1): GAGVSQTPSNKVTEKGKYVELRCDPISGHTALYWYRQSLGQGPEFLIYFQGTGAADDSGLPNDRFFAVRPEGSVSTLKIQRTERGDSAVYLCAGSPKGNTKQFFGPGTRLTVL.

In its sample, this clonotype was seen many times. V gene TRBV7-2 combines with J gene TRBJ2-3; weak D call: TRBD2 (6 bases). The CDR3 has 15 amino acids. The germline V gene encodes CDR1 SGHTA and CDR2 FQGNSA. Deletions cut 5 bases from V and 1 base from J, with 13 bases between. The CDR3 reads CASSHGGNCTDTQYF. CDR3 DNA sequence: TGTGCCAGCAGCCATGGAGGGAACTGCACAGATACGCAGTATTTT.

This clonotype was counted at least ten times. V and J are TRBV7-9 and TRBJ2-5; 8 bases match TRBD2. This CDR3 is built from 16 residues. Germline lookup yields CDR1 SEHNR and CDR2 FQNEAQ (reference sequence). Trimming removed 4 bases from V and 1 base from J; junction bases left unmatched: 8. CDR3 in amino acids: CASSWPGAGGQETQYF. The CDR3 bases are TGTGCCAGCAGCTGGCCCGGGGCGGGAGGCCAAGAGACCCAGTACTTC.

The chain is built from TRBV6-5 and TRBJ1-2, with D perhaps TRBD1 (6 bases). Germline CDR1 MNHEY, CDR2 SVGAGI. Deletions cut 2 bases from V and 4 bases from J, with 14 bases between. This CDR3 has 15 amino acids. CDR3 loop: CASSYGRGRGYGYTF. The DNA for the CDR3 is TGTGCCAGCAGTTACGGCCGGGGGCGCGGCTATGGCTACACCTTC.

V gene TRBV2 combines with J gene TRBJ1-6; D remains ambiguous. CDR1 is SNHLY and CDR2 is FYNNEI in the germline V gene. This CDR3 contains 14 residues. The V gene lost 6 bases and the J gene lost 10 bases, with 16 bases spanning the gap. In DNA form, the CDR3 reads TGTGCCAGCAGGGCGGGAGCCAGAGGATCACCCCTCCACTTT. The encoded protein is CASRAGARGSPLHF.

This chain joins TRBV20-1 and TRBJ1-5; D gene ambiguous. The V end lost 2 bases, the J end lost 6 bases, and 26 bases lay between the germline ends. CDR1 and CDR2 from the germline V gene are DFQATT and SNEGSKA (reference sequence). CDR3 length: 18 residues. The CDR3 DNA reads TGCAGTGCTAGACGACATAGGAACGACGGGCTACAAGGTCAGCCCCAGCATTTT. It translates to CSARRHRNDGLQGQPQHF.

This clonotype was recorded at least ten times. The chain has TRBV29-1 and TRBJ1-2; no reliable D call. The CDR3 is 11 amino acids. The V end lost 3 bases, the J end lost 8 bases, and 10 bases lay between the germline ends. CDR1 SQVTM and CDR2 ANQGSEA come from the germline V gene. Written as DNA, the CDR3 is TGCAGCGTTGATCGCGGTCTCGGCTACACCTTC. As protein: CSVDRGLGYTF.

This clonotype was detected many times. The chain joins TRBV12-3 or TRBV12-4 to TRBJ2-1; D is tentatively TRBD1 or TRBD2 (5 bases each). CDR3 length: 16 residues. Trimming took off 3 bases at V and 5 bases at J, with 17 bases between the two ends. CDR3 coding DNA: TGTGCCAGCAGTTTGGCAAGCGGTTCAGGGAACAATGAGCAGTTCTTC. It codes for CASSLASGSGNNEQFF.

This clonotype appeared a few times. The chain has TRBV7-3 and TRBJ2-5; possible D gene TRBD1, 6 bases. V gave up 2 bases and J gave up 7 bases, with 20 bases separating them. Germline-derived CDR1 and CDR2 are SGHTA and FQGTGA. This CDR3 is built from 16 residues. This CDR3 reads CASSLDTGHRAGTQYF. CDR3 in DNA: TGTGCCAGCAGCTTAGATACGGGACACCGGGCAGGGACCCAGTACTTC.

Many counts were recorded for this clonotype. The V call is TRBV6-2 or TRBV6-3, the J call TRBJ1-5; D not resolved. CDR1 is MNHEY and CDR2 is SVGEGT in the germline V gene. The ends were cut back, 6 bases at V and 6 bases at J, with 12 bases in the middle. The CDR3 length is 13 residues. The CDR3 protein is CASSPSAGQPQHF. CDR3 in DNA: TGTGCCAGCAGCCCATCGGCCGGTCAGCCCCAGCATTTT.

This clonotype was seen a handful of times. The chain joins TRBV12-3 or TRBV12-4 to TRBJ1-1; D is unclear. The CDR3 length is 13 residues. V lost 2 bases and J 5 bases, leaving 9 bases between the germline ends. The CDR3 sequence is CASSLMEGTEAFF. CDR3 coding DNA: TGTGCCAGCAGTTTAATGGAAGGAACTGAAGCTTTCTTT.

The J gene is TRBJ2-7, the V gene TRBV7-6; the match to TRBD2 covers 8 bases. This CDR3 spans 15 amino acids. V trimming: 3 bases; J trimming: 0 bases; junction bases outside the gene matches: 4. Germline loops: CDR1 SGHVS, CDR2 FNYEAQ. CDR3 region: CASSLLAGNSYEQYF. CDR3 in DNA: TGTGCCAGCAGCTTGCTAGCGGGCAACTCCTACGAGCAGTACTTC.

This clonotype was picked up many times. V and J are TRBV10-3 and TRBJ1-5; maybe TRBD1 (5 bases). CDR1 and CDR2 (germline): ENHRY, SYGVKD. The CDR3 is 14 amino acids. The V end was cut by 10 bases, the J end by 0 bases, with 13 bases between. The DNA for the CDR3 is TGTGCCAGCAAGACAGATCTTAGCAATCAGCCCCAGCATTTT. Amino acid sequence: CASKTDLSNQPQHF.

This clonotype occurred a few times. The V gene is TRBV30, the J gene TRBJ2-5; the D gene is possibly TRBD1 (6 bases). The V end was cut by 5 bases, the J end by 5 bases, with 12 bases between. Germline CDR1 reads GTSNPN; CDR2 reads SVGIG (reference sequence). The CDR3 covers 12 residues. The CDR3 loop is CAWLQGPETQYF. In nucleotides, the CDR3 is TGTGCCTGGTTACAGGGTCCCGAGACCCAGTACTTC. Looking up the rest from reference TRBV30 and TRBJ2-5 gives the full variable domain: SQTIHQWPATLVQPVGSPLSLECTVEGTSNPNLYWYRQAAGRGLQLLFYSVGIGQISSEVPQNLSASRPQDRQFILSSKKLLLSDSGFYLCAWLQGPETQYFGPGTRLLVL.

This sequence joins TRBV20-1 and TRBJ2-4, with D tentatively TRBD1 or TRBD2 (5 bases each). The CDR3 has 16 residues. Germline V gene lookup returns CDR1 DFQATT and CDR2 SNEGSKA (reference sequence). With 2 bases removed from V and 0 bases from J, the gap between germline ends came to 14 bases. CDR3 bases: TGCAGTGCTAGAAGTGGGACCGAGAAAGCCAAAAACATTCAGTACTTC. This sequence encodes CSARSGTEKAKNIQYF.

On this clonotype: This may stem from a read error, because a much larger clone lies one nucleotide away. This chain uses TRBV6-5 with TRBJ1-1; 8 nucleotides match TRBD1. The CDR3 totals 12 residues. Germline V gene sequence: CDR1 MNHEY, CDR2 SVGAGI. The CDR3 reads CASSRQGTGAFF. The CDR3 bases are TGTGCCAGCAGCCGACAGGGGACTGGAGCTTTCTTT.

This clonotype has at least ten counts. This rearrangement joins TRBV7-2 to TRBJ2-3; D assignment may be TRBD1 or TRBD2 (5 bases each). Germline CDR1 and CDR2: SGHTA and FQGNSA. Trimming took off 5 bases at V and 11 bases at J, with 14 bases between the two ends. The CDR3 length is 12 residues. The CDR3 DNA reads as TGTGCCAGCAGCCGCCCCGGGACCGAGCAGTATTTT. Translation: CASSRPGTEQYF.

As regards this clonotype: The junction does not match germline at one end; this may be a read error. V and J are TRBV7-2 and TRBJ2-6; unclear D gene. Germline CDR1 and CDR2: SGHTA and FQGNSA. There are 15 residues in the CDR3. The CDR3 reads CASSLGVSGTNVLTF. The CDR3 DNA reads as TGTGCCAGCAGCTTAGGGGTCTCTGGGACCAACGTCCTGACTTTC. Supplemented by reference TRBV7-2 and TRBJ2-6, the full variable domain reads GAGVSQSPSNKVTEKGKDVELRCDPISGHTALYWYRQSLGQGLEFLIYFQGNSAPDKSGLPSDRFSAERTGGSVSTLTIQRTQQEDSAVYLCASSLGVSGTNVLTFGAGSRLTVL.

The rearrangement links TRBV20-1 to TRBJ2-2; 8 bases fit TRBD2. CDR3 length equals 14 residues. Germline-derived CDR1 and CDR2 are DFQATT and SNEGSKA (reference sequence). Unmatched junction bases numbered 2, after V lost 2 bases and J lost 3 bases. In nucleotides, the CDR3 is TGCAGTGCTAGAAAAGCGGGGGACACCGGGGAGCTGTTTTTT. It is translated as CSARKAGDTGELFF.